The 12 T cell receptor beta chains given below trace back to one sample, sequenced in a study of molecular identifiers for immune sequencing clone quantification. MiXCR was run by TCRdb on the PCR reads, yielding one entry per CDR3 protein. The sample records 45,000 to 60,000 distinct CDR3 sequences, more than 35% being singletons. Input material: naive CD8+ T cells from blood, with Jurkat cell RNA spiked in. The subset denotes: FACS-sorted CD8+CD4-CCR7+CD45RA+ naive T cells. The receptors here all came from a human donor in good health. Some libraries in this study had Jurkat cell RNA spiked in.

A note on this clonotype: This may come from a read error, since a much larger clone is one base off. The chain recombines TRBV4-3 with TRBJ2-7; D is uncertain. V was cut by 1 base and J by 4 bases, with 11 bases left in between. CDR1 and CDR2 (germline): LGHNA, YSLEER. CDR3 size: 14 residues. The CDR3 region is CASSQVGHQYEQYF. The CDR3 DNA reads TGCGCCAGCAGCCAAGTCGGCCACCAATACGAGCAGTACTTC.

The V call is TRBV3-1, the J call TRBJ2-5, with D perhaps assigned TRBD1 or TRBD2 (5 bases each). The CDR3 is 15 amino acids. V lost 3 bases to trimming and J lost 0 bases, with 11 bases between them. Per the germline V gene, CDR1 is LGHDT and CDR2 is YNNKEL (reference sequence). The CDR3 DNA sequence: TGTGCCAGCAGCCAGAAGTGGGGGTACCAAGAGACCCAGTACTTC. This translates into CASSQKWGYQETQYF.

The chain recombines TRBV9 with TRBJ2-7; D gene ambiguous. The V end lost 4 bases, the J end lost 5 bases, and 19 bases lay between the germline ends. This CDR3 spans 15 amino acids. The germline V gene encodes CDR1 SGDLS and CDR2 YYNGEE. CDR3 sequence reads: CASSPLDLVDHEQYF. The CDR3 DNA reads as TGTGCCAGCAGCCCCCTCGACCTGGTAGATCACGAGCAGTACTTC.

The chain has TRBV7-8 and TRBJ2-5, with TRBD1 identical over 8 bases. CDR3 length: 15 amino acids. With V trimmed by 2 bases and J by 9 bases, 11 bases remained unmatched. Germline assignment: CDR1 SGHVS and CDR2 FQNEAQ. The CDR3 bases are TGTGCCAGCAGCTTACCGACAGGGGAGCCGGAGCCCCAGTACTTC. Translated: CASSLPTGEPEPQYF.

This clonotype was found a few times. For the CDR3, the DNA is TGCGCCAGCAGCCAAGTTTACCAGTCCTACAATGAGCAGTTCTTC. Amino acid sequence: CASSQVYQSYNEQFF. The genes are TRBV4-3 and TRBJ2-1, with D unresolved. The CDR3 is made up of 15 amino acids. Deletions cut 1 base from V and 1 base from J, with 8 bases between. CDR1 and CDR2 (germline): LGHNA, YSLEER.

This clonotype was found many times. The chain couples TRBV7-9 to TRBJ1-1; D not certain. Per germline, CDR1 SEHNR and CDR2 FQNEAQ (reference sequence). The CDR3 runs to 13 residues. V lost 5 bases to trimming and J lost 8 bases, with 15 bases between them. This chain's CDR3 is CASSPQGRIEAFF. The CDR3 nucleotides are TGTGCCAGCAGCCCCCAAGGGCGGATCGAAGCTTTCTTT.

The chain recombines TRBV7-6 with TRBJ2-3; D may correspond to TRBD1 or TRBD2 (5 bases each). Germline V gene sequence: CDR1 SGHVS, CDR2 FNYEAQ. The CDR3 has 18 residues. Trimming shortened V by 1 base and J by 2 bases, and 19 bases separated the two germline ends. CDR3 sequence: CASSLGDSGWQDTDTQYF. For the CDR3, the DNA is TGTGCCAGCAGCTTAGGAGACAGCGGATGGCAGGACACAGATACGCAGTATTTT.

The CDR3 coding sequence is TGTGCCAGCAGTCATCAGACAGGGGGTCGGATGTTTTATGGCTACACCTTC. This gives the protein CASSHQTGGRMFYGYTF. This chain uses TRBV2 with TRBJ1-2; 9 bases line up with TRBD1. With 5 bases clipped from V and 5 bases from J, the junction kept 15 bases outside the gene matches. The germline V gene has CDR1 SNHLY and CDR2 FYNNEI. The CDR3 is made up of 17 amino acids.

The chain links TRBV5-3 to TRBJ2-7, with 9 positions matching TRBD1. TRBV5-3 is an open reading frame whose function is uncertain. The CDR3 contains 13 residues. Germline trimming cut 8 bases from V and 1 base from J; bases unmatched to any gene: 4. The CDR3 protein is CASTGQGSYEQYF. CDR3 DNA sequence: TGTGCCAGCACCGGACAGGGGTCCTACGAGCAGTACTTC.

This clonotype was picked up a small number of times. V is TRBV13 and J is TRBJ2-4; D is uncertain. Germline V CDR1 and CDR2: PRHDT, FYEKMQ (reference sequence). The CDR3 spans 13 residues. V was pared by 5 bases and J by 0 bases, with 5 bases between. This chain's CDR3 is CASSGLAKNIQYF. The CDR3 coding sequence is TGTGCCAGCAGCGGGCTAGCCAAAAACATTCAGTACTTC. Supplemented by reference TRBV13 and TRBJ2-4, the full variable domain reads AAGVIQSPRHLIKEKRETATLKCYPIPRHDTVYWYQQGPGQDPQFLISFYEKMQSDKGSIPDRFSAQQFSDYHSELNMSSLELGDSALYFCASSGLAKNIQYFGAGTRLSVL.

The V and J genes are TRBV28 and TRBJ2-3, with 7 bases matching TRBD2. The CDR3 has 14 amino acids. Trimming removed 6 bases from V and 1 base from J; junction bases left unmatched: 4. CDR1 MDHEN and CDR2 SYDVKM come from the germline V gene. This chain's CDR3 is CASSPTSGTDTQYF. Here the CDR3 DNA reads TGTGCCAGCAGCCCAACTAGCGGCACAGATACGCAGTATTTT.

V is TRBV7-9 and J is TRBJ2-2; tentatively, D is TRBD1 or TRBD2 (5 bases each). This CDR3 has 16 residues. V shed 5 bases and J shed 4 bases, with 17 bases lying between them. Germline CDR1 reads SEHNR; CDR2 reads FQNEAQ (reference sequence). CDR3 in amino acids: CASSHRGNIGTGELFF. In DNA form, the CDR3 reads TGTGCCAGCAGCCACCGGGGCAACATTGGCACCGGGGAGCTGTTTTTT.